The clone carrying this TCR beta chain has just a few counts. This sample was included in a study of blood T cell repertoires in COVID-19. Trimming pared 6 bases from V and 7 bases from J, leaving 12 bases between. The CDR3 covers 12 residues. Germline CDR1 is MNHEY and CDR2 is SMNVEV (reference sequence). Repertoires were generated with immunoSEQ multiplex PCR, while TCRdb's copy carries only in-frame clones and drops some. The profile shows 200,000 to 300,000 clones, roughly 86% of them singletons. This clonotype was sampled from a woman aged 55-75 years with COVID-19, enrolled during active disease. Sequenced material: peripheral blood. The chain uses TRBV27 and TRBJ2-5, with TRBD1 as a possible D gene (7 bases). The CDR3: CASSPGGGTQYF. In DNA, the CDR3 is TGTGCCAGCAGCCCAGGGGGAGGGACCCAGTACTTC.